A selection of T cell receptor beta chains follows, all from one sample in a study of vaccination effects on CD4 cells after COVID-19. Only in-frame clones appear in the TCRdb table, and some are missing; sequencing was by immunoSEQ multiplex PCR. The sample contains tens of thousands of clones, less than 85% of which appear only once. These receptors have no identified antigens. The material was CD4+ T cells from PBMCs cultured with HCoV-NL63 spike peptides, obtained before COVID-19 vaccination. The receptor source for this set is a human donor who received a COVID-19 vaccine. Both conserved end residues are part of each CDR3. Each record gives: clone size, J gene, D gene, V gene, CDR3 protein, CDR3 DNA. A D gene is named only where the DNA matches it firmly. Rows give clone size only sometimes, using once, few, many, or a class for an expanded clone.

size: -; J: TRBJ2-2; D: TRBD2; V: TRBV10-1; CDR3: CASSAGVRTGELFF; DNA: TGCGCCAGCAGCGCGGGGGTCCGTACCGGGGAGCTGTTTTTT
size: few; J: TRBJ1-3; D: -; V: TRBV9; CDR3: CASSSTYSGNTIYF; DNA: TGTGCCAGCTCCTCCACGTACTCTGGAAACACCATATATTTT
size: -; J: TRBJ1-2; D: -; V: TRBV5-1; CDR3: CASSLQGGYGYTF; DNA: TGCGCCAGCAGCTTGCAGGGAGGCTATGGCTACACCTTC
size: -; J: TRBJ2-1; D: TRBD2; V: TRBV11-2; CDR3: CASTKRGTSGGLDEQFF; DNA: TGTGCCAGCACCAAAAGGGGGACTAGCGGGGGTTTGGATGAGCAGTTCTTC
size: -; J: TRBJ2-3; D: -; V: TRBV5-4; CDR3: CASGDTDTQYF; DNA: TGTGCCAGCGGGGACACAGATACGCAGTATTTT
size: -; J: TRBJ2-2; D: -; V: TRBV7-3; CDR3: CASSSGRVSGELFF; DNA: TGTGCCAGCAGCTCCGGACGTGTTTCCGGGGAGCTGTTTTTT
size: -; J: TRBJ2-3; D: -; V: TRBV9; CDR3: CASNPSGTGTDTQYF; DNA: TGTGCCAGCAATCCATCCGGGACTGGCACAGATACGCAGTATTTT
size: few; J: TRBJ1-6; D: TRBD1; V: TRBV7-9; CDR3: CASSSPQGGYNSPLHF; DNA: TGTGCCAGCAGCTCCCCCCAGGGGGGCTATAATTCACCCCTCCACTTT
size: -; J: TRBJ2-6; D: TRBD1; V: TRBV19; CDR3: CASSMRTGLSGANVLTF; DNA: TGTGCCAGTAGTATGAGGACAGGGTTAAGTGGGGCCAACGTCCTGACTTTC
size: -; J: TRBJ2-5; D: TRBD1; V: TRBV19; CDR3: CASSRPGDRGQEYF; DNA: TGTGCCAGTAGTAGGCCGGGGGATCGGGGACAGGAGTACTTC
size: -; J: TRBJ2-6; D: -; V: TRBV7-2; CDR3: CASSLGAGANVLTF; DNA: TGTGCCAGCAGCTTAGGCGCCGGGGCCAACGTCCTGACTTTC
size: -; J: TRBJ1-5; D: -; V: TRBV24-1; CDR3: CATRVKQTYSNQPQHF; DNA: TGTGCCACCCGAGTGAAGCAGACTTATAGCAATCAGCCCCAGCATTTT
size: -; J: TRBJ2-3; D: TRBD1; V: TRBV5-1; CDR3: CASSLEGTAKYF; DNA: TGCGCCAGCAGCTTGGAAGGGACAGCAAAGTATTTT
size: -; J: TRBJ2-5; D: TRBD1; V: TRBV7-2; CDR3: CASSLYLGQGKYLGETQYF; DNA: TGTGCCAGCAGCTTATATTTGGGACAGGGGAAGTATCTAGGAGAGACCCAGTACTTC
size: -; J: TRBJ2-4; D: -; V: TRBV7-9; CDR3: CASSLMGENIQYF; DNA: TGTGCCAGCAGCTTAATGGGGGAAAACATTCAGTACTTC
size: -; J: TRBJ2-3; D: -; V: TRBV12-1; CDR3: CASSSPERGGPLSITDTQYF; DNA: TGTGCCAGCAGCTCTCCCGAGCGGGGGGGGCCCTTAAGCATAACAGATACGCAGTATTTT